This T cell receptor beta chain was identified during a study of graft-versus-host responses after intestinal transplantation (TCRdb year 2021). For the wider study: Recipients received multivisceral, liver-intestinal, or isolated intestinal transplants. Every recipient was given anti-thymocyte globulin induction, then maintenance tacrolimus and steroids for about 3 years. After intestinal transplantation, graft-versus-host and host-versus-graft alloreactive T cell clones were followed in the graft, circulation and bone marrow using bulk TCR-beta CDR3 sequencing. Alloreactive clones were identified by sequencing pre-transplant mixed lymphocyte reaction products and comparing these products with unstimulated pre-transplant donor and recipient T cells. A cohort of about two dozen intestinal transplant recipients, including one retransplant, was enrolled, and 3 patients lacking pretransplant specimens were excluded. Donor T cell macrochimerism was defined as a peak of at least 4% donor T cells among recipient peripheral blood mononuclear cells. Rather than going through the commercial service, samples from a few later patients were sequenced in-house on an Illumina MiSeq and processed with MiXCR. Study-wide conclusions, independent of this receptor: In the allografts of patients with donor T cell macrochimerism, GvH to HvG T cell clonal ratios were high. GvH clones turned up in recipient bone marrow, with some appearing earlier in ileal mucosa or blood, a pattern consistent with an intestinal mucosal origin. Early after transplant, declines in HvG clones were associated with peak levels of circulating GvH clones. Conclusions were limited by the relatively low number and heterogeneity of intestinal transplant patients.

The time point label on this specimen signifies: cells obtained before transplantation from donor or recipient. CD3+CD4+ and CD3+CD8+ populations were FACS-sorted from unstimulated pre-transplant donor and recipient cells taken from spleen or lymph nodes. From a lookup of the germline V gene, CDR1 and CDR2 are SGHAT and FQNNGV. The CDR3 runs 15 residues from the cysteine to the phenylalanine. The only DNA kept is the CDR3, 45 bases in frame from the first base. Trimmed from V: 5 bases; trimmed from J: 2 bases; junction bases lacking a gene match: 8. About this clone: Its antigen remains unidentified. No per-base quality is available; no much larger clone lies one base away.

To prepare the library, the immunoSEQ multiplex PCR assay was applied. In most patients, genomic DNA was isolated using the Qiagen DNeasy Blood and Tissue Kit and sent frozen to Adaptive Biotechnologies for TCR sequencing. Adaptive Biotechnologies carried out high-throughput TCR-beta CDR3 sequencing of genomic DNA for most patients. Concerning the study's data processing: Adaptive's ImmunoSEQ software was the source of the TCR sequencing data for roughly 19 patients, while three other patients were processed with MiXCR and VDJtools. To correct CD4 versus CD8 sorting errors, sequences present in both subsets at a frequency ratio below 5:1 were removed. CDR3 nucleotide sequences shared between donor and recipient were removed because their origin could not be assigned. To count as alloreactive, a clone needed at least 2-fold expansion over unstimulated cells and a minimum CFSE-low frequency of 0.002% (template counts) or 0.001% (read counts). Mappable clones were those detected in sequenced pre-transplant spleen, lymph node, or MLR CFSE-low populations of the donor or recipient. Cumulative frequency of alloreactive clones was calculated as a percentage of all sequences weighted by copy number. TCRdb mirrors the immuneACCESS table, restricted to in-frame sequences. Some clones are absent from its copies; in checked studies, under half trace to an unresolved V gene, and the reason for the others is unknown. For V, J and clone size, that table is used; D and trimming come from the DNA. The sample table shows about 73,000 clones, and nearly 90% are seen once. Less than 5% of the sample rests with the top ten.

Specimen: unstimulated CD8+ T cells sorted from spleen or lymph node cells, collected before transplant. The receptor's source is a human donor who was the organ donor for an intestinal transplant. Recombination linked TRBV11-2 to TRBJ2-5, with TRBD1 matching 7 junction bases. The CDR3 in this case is CASSPTTGNQETQYF. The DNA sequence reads TGTGCCAGCAGCCCGACGACAGGGAATCAAGAGACCCAGTACTTC. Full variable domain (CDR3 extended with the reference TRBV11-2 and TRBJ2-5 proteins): EAGVAQSPRYKIIEKRQSVAFWCNPISGHATLYWYQQILGQGPKLLIQFQNNGVVDDSQLPKDRFSAERLKGVDSTLKIQPAKLEDSAVYLCASSPTTGNQETQYFGPGTRLLVL.